This note documents a single T cell receptor (beta chain) sequence. The data belong to a study of blood T cell repertoires in COVID-19. This CDR3 is built from 16 residues. The germline CDR1 and CDR2 sequences are MGHRA and YSYEKL. V shed 5 bases and J 3 bases; nucleotides not matched to a gene: 9. Method: immunoSEQ multiplex PCR; TCRdb's copy keeps in-frame clones and lacks some. The table has 310,000 or so clones, 65% to 90% seen once. The sequenced material came from PBMCs or T cells enriched from blood (not recorded which). V gene TRBV4-1 combines with J gene TRBJ2-7; 11 bases agree with TRBD1. This receptor was obtained from a woman aged 18-29 years who had recovered from COVID-19. This CDR3 reads CASSKGQGANGYEQYF. The CDR3 DNA is TGCGCCAGCAGCAAAGGACAGGGGGCGAATGGCTACGAGCAGTACTTC.